A single sample gave rise to the 8 T cell receptor beta chains below, sequenced in a study of blood T cells in healthy people across ages. For the second PCR, which ran for roughly 6 to 12 cycles, a sample-barcoded 5' primer and a J-beta primer mix were used. TCRdb used MiXCR to reprocess the 5' RACE reads, holding one entry per CDR3 protein. This table holds more than 500,000 distinct CDR3 sequences, about a quarter found once. These data were also reused for a study on T cells of mothers and their children.

Sequences were obtained from blood. The receptors were gathered from a boy aged 2 to 9 in good health.

The chain carries TRBV7-9 and TRBJ1-4; 9 bases are shared with TRBD1. Trimming at V came to 8 bases and at J to 7 bases, leaving 8 bases not matched to a gene. The germline V gene has CDR1 SEHNR and CDR2 FQNEAQ (reference sequence). The CDR3 contains 14 residues. The CDR3 coding sequence is TGTGCCAGCGGCCCTGGGGACAGGGCTGAAAAACTGTTTTTT. It is translated as CASGPGDRAEKLFF.

The count of this clonotype is one. The gene calls are TRBV15 and TRBJ2-5; 7 positions match TRBD1. The CDR3 sequence is 13 residues long. The germline gives CDR1 LNHNV, CDR2 YYDKDF (reference sequence). The V segment lost 6 bases and the J segment 4 bases; nucleotides outside the gene matches: 5. CDR3 region: CATSGQVGETQYF. The CDR3 DNA reads as TGTGCCACCAGTGGACAGGTTGGAGAGACCCAGTACTTC.

This clonotype was recorded a few times. V is TRBV13 and J is TRBJ1-2; D gene uncertain. Looked up from germline, CDR1 is PRHDT and CDR2 is FYEKMQ (reference sequence). The CDR3 length is 12 residues. The germline V and J ends were trimmed by 6 bases and 6 bases, with 11 bases remaining between them. As DNA, the CDR3 is TGTGCCAGCAGTTTGACGGGAAATGGCTACACCTTC. This sequence encodes CASSLTGNGYTF.

The gene calls are TRBV7-2 and TRBJ1-4; no firm D call. The CDR3 is 16 amino acids. CDR1 is SGHTA, CDR2 FQGNSA, per germline. V lost 5 bases and J 4 bases, leaving 17 bases between the germline ends. Here the CDR3 reads CASSQGFLAVNEKLFF. CDR3 bases: TGTGCCAGCAGCCAAGGGTTTCTGGCAGTTAATGAAAAACTGTTTTTT.

This clonotype was recorded a few times. V gene TRBV20-1 combines with J gene TRBJ2-1; 12 bases match TRBD1. The CDR3 extends over 17 amino acids. Germline V gene lookup returns CDR1 DFQATT and CDR2 SNEGSKA (reference sequence). Unmatched junction bases numbered 9, after V lost 0 bases and J lost 6 bases. The CDR3 bases are TGCAGTGCTAGAGACCCTGCCGGGACAGGGGGCCCCAATGAGCAGTTCTTC. It specifies CSARDPAGTGGPNEQFF.

The genes are TRBV20-1 and TRBJ1-2; D gene unclear. The germline CDR1 and CDR2 sequences are DFQATT and SNEGSKA (reference sequence). The CDR3 has 13 amino acids. Trimming left V 3 bases short and J 0 bases short, with 8 bases between. CDR3 protein: CSASLGTNYGYTF. The CDR3 DNA sequence: TGCAGTGCTAGTCTAGGGACTAACTATGGCTACACCTTC.

The V call is TRBV2, the J call TRBJ1-2; D is uncertain. The CDR3 length is 12 residues. Trimming took off 7 bases at V and 4 bases at J, with 10 bases between the two ends. CDR1 is SNHLY, CDR2 FYNNEI, per germline. The CDR3 region has the DNA TGTGCCAGCACGGGTGATATCTATGGCTACACCTTC. This gives the protein CASTGDIYGYTF.

This clonotype was detected a few times. The chain recombines TRBV20-1 with TRBJ2-7, with no clear D. V was trimmed by 6 bases and J by 3 bases, leaving 9 bases between them. Germline assignment: CDR1 DFQATT and CDR2 SNEGSKA (reference sequence). This CDR3 has 11 amino acids. This CDR3 reads CSAQTDYEQYF. CDR3 nucleotides: TGCAGTGCCCAGACTGACTACGAGCAGTACTTC.